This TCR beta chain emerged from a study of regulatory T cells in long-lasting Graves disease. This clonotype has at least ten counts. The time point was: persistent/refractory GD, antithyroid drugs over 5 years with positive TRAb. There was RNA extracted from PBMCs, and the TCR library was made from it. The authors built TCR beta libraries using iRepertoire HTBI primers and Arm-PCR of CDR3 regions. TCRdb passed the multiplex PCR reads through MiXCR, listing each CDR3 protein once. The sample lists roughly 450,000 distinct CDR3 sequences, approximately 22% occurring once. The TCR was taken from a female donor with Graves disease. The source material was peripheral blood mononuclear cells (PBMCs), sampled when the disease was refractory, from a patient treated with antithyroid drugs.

The CDR3 protein is CAWSVGGTNEKLFF. The CDR3 DNA reads TGTGCCTGGAGTGTGGGGGGCACTAATGAAAAACTGTTTTTT. The chain joins TRBV30 to TRBJ1-4; TRBD1 is a possible D gene (6 bases). The germline CDR1 and CDR2 sequences are GTSNPN and SVGIG (reference sequence). The V end was cut by 0 bases, the J end by 2 bases, with 7 bases between. This CDR3 comprises 14 residues.